The next 17 T cell receptor beta chains were all read from a single sample in a study of cytomegalovirus exposure and HLA in healthy donors. In the PCR, 60 Vbeta and 13 Jbeta primers were used. Sequencing used immunoSEQ multiplex PCR; TCRdb keeps in-frame clones, though not all of them. Of more than 95,000 clones detected, 70% to 85% appear once; the ten largest clones hold around 2%. Sequenced sample: PBMCs. Source of these receptors: a man aged 18 to 35 in good health and CMV-seronegative.

J is TRBJ2-7 and V is TRBV7-2; 7 bases fit TRBD1. The germline V gene encodes CDR1 SGHTA and CDR2 FQGNSA. V was pared by 3 bases and J by 4 bases, with 9 bases of the junction left unmatched. The CDR3 covers 15 residues. CDR3 amino acids: CASSLAGTEAYEQYF. Here the CDR3 DNA reads TGTGCCAGCAGCTTGGCCGGGACAGAAGCTTACGAGCAGTACTTC.

The rearrangement joins TRBV4-1 to TRBJ1-4; D is ambiguous. Germline V gene lookup returns CDR1 MGHRA and CDR2 YSYEKL. The V end lost 3 bases, the J end lost 4 bases, and 18 bases lay between the germline ends. The CDR3 is 17 amino acids. This chain's CDR3 is CASSHPFPRGVNEKLFF. The CDR3, as DNA: TGCGCCAGCAGCCACCCTTTCCCCCGCGGGGTTAATGAAAAACTGTTTTTT.

The chain joins TRBV27 to TRBJ1-2; TRBD1 matches 9 bases. The CDR3 is 14 amino acids. With V trimmed by 6 bases and J by 10 bases, 12 bases remained unmatched. Germline V gene sequence: CDR1 MNHEY, CDR2 SMNVEV (reference sequence). CDR3 region: CASRTPSGQGDYTF. The CDR3 DNA sequence: TGTGCCAGCAGGACCCCCTCGGGACAGGGTGACTACACCTTC.

This clone has a handful of counts. The chain employs TRBV2 and TRBJ2-3; TRBD2 matches 9 bases. Germline CDR1 reads SNHLY; CDR2 reads FYNNEI. CDR3 length equals 16 residues. V dropped 7 bases and J dropped 0; count of bases not matched to a gene: 8. CDR3 in DNA: TGTGCCAGCAATCCCTTCCTAGCGGGGAGCACAGATACGCAGTATTTT. This codes for CASNPFLAGSTDTQYF.

The gene calls are TRBV27 and TRBJ2-7, with 8 nucleotides matching TRBD1. Germline values: CDR1 MNHEY, CDR2 SMNVEV (reference sequence). The ends lost 5 bases at V and 1 base at J; junction bases unmatched: 7. The CDR3 is 15 amino acids. The CDR3 sequence: CASSPDRGRSYEQYF. The CDR3 DNA reads as TGTGCCAGCAGTCCCGACAGGGGTAGGTCCTACGAGCAGTACTTC.

The rearrangement uses TRBV11-2 and TRBJ2-5; maybe TRBD2 (5 bases). Germline CDR1 reads SGHAT; CDR2 reads FQNNGV. This CDR3 spans 13 amino acids. V lost 5 bases and J lost 5, with 12 bases in between. The CDR3: CASSPGVGETQYF. In DNA, the CDR3 is TGTGCCAGCAGCCCCGGGGTAGGGGAGACCCAGTACTTC.

The J gene is TRBJ2-3, the V gene TRBV5-6, with 8 nucleotides matching TRBD2. Trimming removed 4 bases from V and 6 bases from J; junction bases left unmatched: 7. CDR3 length equals 14 residues. From germline, CDR1 is SGHDT and CDR2 YYEEEE. The CDR3 sequence is CASSKWTSFDTQYF. The DNA for the CDR3 is TGTGCCAGCAGCAAGTGGACTAGCTTTGATACGCAGTATTTT.

The CDR3 nucleotides read TGTGCCAGCAGCCCGATGGACAGGGTATATGGCTACACCTTC. Protein product: CASSPMDRVYGYTF. This chain connects TRBV7-9 to TRBJ1-2; 8 bases align to TRBD1. This CDR3 has 14 residues. Germline values: CDR1 SEHNR, CDR2 FQNEAQ (reference sequence). V trimming: 5 bases; J trimming: 5 bases; junction bases outside the gene matches: 7.

This chain connects TRBV28 to TRBJ1-2; D is unclear. Germline V gene lookup returns CDR1 MDHEN and CDR2 SYDVKM. The CDR3 length is 11 residues. The germline V and J ends were trimmed by 6 bases and 2 bases, with 4 bases remaining between them. CDR3 sequence reads: CASSINYGYTF. The CDR3 DNA reads TGTGCCAGCAGCATCAACTATGGCTACACCTTC.

This rearrangement joins TRBV27 to TRBJ1-5, with TRBD1 as a possible D gene (5 bases). Germline-derived CDR1 and CDR2 are MNHEY and SMNVEV (reference sequence). V lost 2 bases to trimming and J lost 0 bases, with 8 bases between them. CDR3 length equals 15 residues. The CDR3 DNA reads as TGTGCCAGCAGTTTAGGGGCTCATAGCAATCAGCCCCAGCATTTT. Translated: CASSLGAHSNQPQHF.

V is TRBV7-9 and J is TRBJ2-2, with TRBD1 identical over 9 bases. CDR1 SEHNR and CDR2 FQNEAQ come from the germline V gene (reference sequence). The CDR3 has 16 residues. The V and J ends lost 1 base and 4 bases, in that order; junction bases with no gene match: 4. This CDR3 is CASSLGVQGATGELFF. CDR3 in DNA: TGTGCCAGCAGCTTAGGTGTACAGGGGGCCACCGGGGAGCTGTTTTTT.

The V call is TRBV28, the J call TRBJ1-6, with a weak D call TRBD1 (6 bases). The germline gives CDR1 MDHEN, CDR2 SYDVKM. CDR3 size: 15 residues. V was cut by 7 bases and J by 6 bases, with 16 bases left in between. The CDR3 loop reads CASTATGWGNSPLHF. CDR3 DNA sequence: TGTGCCAGCACCGCAACAGGGTGGGGTAATTCACCCCTCCACTTT.

This sequence joins TRBV19 and TRBJ1-5; 9 bases are a match to TRBD1. With 3 bases clipped from V and 10 bases from J, the junction kept 7 bases outside the gene matches. The germline CDR1 and CDR2 sequences are LNHDA and SQIVND (reference sequence). The CDR3 consists of 14 residues. CDR3 in DNA: TGTGCCAGTAGTATCTCCGGGACAGGGAACCCCCAGCATTTT. This encodes CASSISGTGNPQHF. Full variable domain (missing parts from reference TRBV19 and TRBJ1-5): DGGITQSPKYLFRKEGQNVTLSCEQNLNHDAMYWYRQDPGQGLRLIYYSQIVNDFQKGDIAEGYSVSREKKESFPLTVTSAQKNPTAFYLCASSISGTGNPQHFGDGTRLSIL.

The genes are TRBV5-4 and TRBJ2-5; D is possibly TRBD1 (7 bases). The V gene's germline CDR1 is SGHNT and CDR2 YYREEE (reference sequence). Trimming removed 4 bases from V and 4 bases from J, with 14 bases in between. This CDR3 has 14 amino acids. The CDR3 is CASSPGGWRETQYF. DNA for the CDR3: TGTGCCAGCAGCCCAGGGGGGTGGCGAGAGACCCAGTACTTC.

This chain connects TRBV2 to TRBJ2-2, with TRBD1 matching over 7 bases. The CDR3 has 14 residues. Unmatched junction bases numbered 5, after V lost 4 bases and J lost 6 bases. Germline CDR1 reads SNHLY; CDR2 reads FYNNEI. The CDR3 DNA sequence: TGTGCCAGCAGTGTCCTCACAGGGGCCGGGGAGCTGTTTTTT. Translated, it gives CASSVLTGAGELFF. Full variable domain (missing parts from reference TRBV2 and TRBJ2-2): EPEVTQTPSHQVTQMGQEVILRCVPISNHLYFYWYRQILGQKVEFLVSFYNNEISEKSEIFDDQFSVERPDGSNFTLKIRSTKLEDSAMYFCASSVLTGAGELFFGEGSRLTVL.

The rearrangement links TRBV27 to TRBJ1-2; the D gene is possibly TRBD1 (5 bases). The CDR3 covers 14 residues. V was cut by 0 bases and J by 6 bases, with 11 bases left in between. Germline V gives CDR1 MNHEY, CDR2 SMNVEV (reference sequence). CDR3 protein: CASSLSAAGNGYTF. The DNA for the CDR3 is TGTGCCAGCAGTTTATCGGCGGCAGGGAATGGCTACACCTTC.

The chain joins TRBV29-1 to TRBJ2-1, with D maybe TRBD2 (6 bases). From germline, CDR1 is SQVTM and CDR2 ANQGSEA. V dropped 7 bases and J dropped 5 bases, with 18 bases sitting between them. The CDR3 runs 14 residues. The chain's CDR3 is CSAPRDSTDNEQFF. CDR3 DNA: TGCAGCGCTCCGCGGGACTCGACCGACAATGAGCAGTTCTTC.